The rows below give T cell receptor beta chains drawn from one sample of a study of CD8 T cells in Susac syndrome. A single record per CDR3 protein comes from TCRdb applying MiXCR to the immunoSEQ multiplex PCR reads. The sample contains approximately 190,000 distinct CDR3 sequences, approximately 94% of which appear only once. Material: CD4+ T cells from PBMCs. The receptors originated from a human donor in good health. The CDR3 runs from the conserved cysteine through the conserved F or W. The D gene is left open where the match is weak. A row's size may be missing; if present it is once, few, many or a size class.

cdr3_nt: TGTGCCAGCAGCTTAGGCTTTGGACAGGGTAAGAATGAGCAGTTCTTC; cdr3_aa: CASSLGFGQGKNEQFF; j_call: TRBJ2-1; clone_size: .; d_call: TRBD1; v_call: TRBV7-2
cdr3_nt: TGTGCCAGCAGCTTAGTTTCAGGAAACTATGGCTACACCTTC; cdr3_aa: CASSLVSGNYGYTF; j_call: TRBJ1-2; clone_size: .; d_call: .; v_call: TRBV7-2
cdr3_nt: TGCAGTGCTAACGGGGGGGCAGGCGAGACCCAGTACTTC; cdr3_aa: CSANGGAGETQYF; j_call: TRBJ2-5; clone_size: .; d_call: TRBD2; v_call: TRBV20-1
cdr3_nt: TGTGCCAGCAGCCCCCCGGGACTAGCGGCCTACAATGAGCAGTTCTTC; cdr3_aa: CASSPPGLAAYNEQFF; j_call: TRBJ2-1; clone_size: .; d_call: TRBD2; v_call: TRBV7-2
cdr3_nt: TGTGCCAGCAGCTTATTTGGGACAGCTAATTCACCCCTCCACTTT; cdr3_aa: CASSLFGTANSPLHF; j_call: TRBJ1-6; clone_size: .; d_call: TRBD1; v_call: TRBV7-2
cdr3_nt: TGTGCCATCACCCCCGGGGAATACACTGAAGCTTTCTTT; cdr3_aa: CAITPGEYTEAFF; j_call: TRBJ1-1; clone_size: .; d_call: .; v_call: TRBV10-3
cdr3_nt: TGTGCCAGCAGCCAAGTTGGTTCACCCCTCCACTTT; cdr3_aa: CASSQVGSPLHF; j_call: TRBJ1-6; clone_size: .; d_call: .; v_call: TRBV12-3/TRBV12-4
cdr3_nt: TGTGCCAGCAGGATACTAGAGGCTAGCGGGGGGGTCGGTGAGCAGTTCTTC; cdr3_aa: CASRILEASGGVGEQFF; j_call: TRBJ2-1; clone_size: .; d_call: TRBD2; v_call: TRBV12-3/TRBV12-4
cdr3_nt: TGTGCCACCAGCAGAGAAGGGGGAGTCAACAATGAGCAGTTCTTC; cdr3_aa: CATSREGGVNNEQFF; j_call: TRBJ2-1; clone_size: .; d_call: .; v_call: TRBV15
cdr3_nt: TGTGCCAGCAGTGAAGGGACAGGGGATGGTCAGCCCCAGCATTTT; cdr3_aa: CASSEGTGDGQPQHF; j_call: TRBJ1-5; clone_size: .; d_call: TRBD1; v_call: TRBV25-1
cdr3_nt: TGTGCCAGCAGCAGGGGGGATCTGAACACTGAAGCTTTCTTT; cdr3_aa: CASSRGDLNTEAFF; j_call: TRBJ1-1; clone_size: .; d_call: .; v_call: TRBV9
cdr3_nt: TGTGCCAGCAGTTTACAGGGGGTCAGCTACAATGAGCAGTTCTTC; cdr3_aa: CASSLQGVSYNEQFF; j_call: TRBJ2-1; clone_size: .; d_call: TRBD1; v_call: TRBV6-6
cdr3_nt: TGTGCCAGCAGCGCGGACAGGGTGACCGGGGAGCTGTTTTTT; cdr3_aa: CASSADRVTGELFF; j_call: TRBJ2-2; clone_size: .; d_call: TRBD1; v_call: TRBV9
cdr3_nt: TGTGCCAGGACAGGGGGCTCAGCCGATACGCAGTATTTT; cdr3_aa: CARTGGSADTQYF; j_call: TRBJ2-3; clone_size: .; d_call: TRBD1; v_call: TRBV2
cdr3_nt: TGTGCCAGCAGCCAATCCTCTCGGGGGACTAATGAAAAACTGTTTTTT; cdr3_aa: CASSQSSRGTNEKLFF; j_call: TRBJ1-4; clone_size: .; d_call: .; v_call: TRBV7-6
cdr3_nt: TGTGCCAGCAGCTTAGCGGCAGGGGGCTACGAGCAGTACTTC; cdr3_aa: CASSLAAGGYEQYF; j_call: TRBJ2-7; clone_size: .; d_call: TRBD1; v_call: TRBV13
cdr3_nt: TGTGCCAGCAGACTTATGTCGGACAGGGACAATGAGCAGTTCTTC; cdr3_aa: CASRLMSDRDNEQFF; j_call: TRBJ2-1; clone_size: .; d_call: TRBD1; v_call: TRBV7-3
cdr3_nt: TGTGCCAGCAGCTTGACTAGCGGGGGCCCCATTCCAGATACGCAGTATTTT; cdr3_aa: CASSLTSGGPIPDTQYF; j_call: TRBJ2-3; clone_size: .; d_call: TRBD2; v_call: TRBV11-2
cdr3_nt: TGCGCCAGCAGCGTGGGGACAACTTCCTCTGGAAACACCATATATTTT; cdr3_aa: CASSVGTTSSGNTIYF; j_call: TRBJ1-3; clone_size: .; d_call: .; v_call: TRBV5-1
cdr3_nt: TGTGCCTGGAGTAGAGGTTCCTACGAGCAGTACTTC; cdr3_aa: CAWSRGSYEQYF; j_call: TRBJ2-7; clone_size: .; d_call: .; v_call: TRBV30
cdr3_nt: TGTGCCAGCACCCCAGGGGGCGAGAATCAGCCCCAGCATTTT; cdr3_aa: CASTPGGENQPQHF; j_call: TRBJ1-5; clone_size: .; d_call: TRBD1; v_call: TRBV28
cdr3_nt: TGTGCCAGCAGTTACTTGGGGGGCGCCGCCGGGGAGCTGTTTTTT; cdr3_aa: CASSYLGGAAGELFF; j_call: TRBJ2-2; clone_size: .; d_call: .; v_call: TRBV6-5
cdr3_nt: TGCAGCTCTTCCAAAGACTCCTCCTATGGCTACACCTTC; cdr3_aa: CSSSKDSSYGYTF; j_call: TRBJ1-2; clone_size: .; d_call: .; v_call: TRBV29-1
cdr3_nt: TGTGCCTGGAGTGCGGGTCTGGGCCTCTCTGGGGCCAACGTCCTGACTTTC; cdr3_aa: CAWSAGLGLSGANVLTF; j_call: TRBJ2-6; clone_size: .; d_call: .; v_call: TRBV30
cdr3_nt: TGTGCCAGCAGCTTCCGTAGTGGCACAGATACGCAGTATTTT; cdr3_aa: CASSFRSGTDTQYF; j_call: TRBJ2-3; clone_size: .; d_call: .; v_call: TRBV7-6
cdr3_nt: TGCAGCGTTGAAGTTCTGGGACAGCCCCAGCATTTT; cdr3_aa: CSVEVLGQPQHF; j_call: TRBJ1-5; clone_size: .; d_call: .; v_call: TRBV29-1
cdr3_nt: TGTGCCAGCAGTTACTCAGGGGGACTCAGGGACACCATATATTTT; cdr3_aa: CASSYSGGLRDTIYF; j_call: TRBJ1-3; clone_size: .; d_call: .; v_call: TRBV6-5
cdr3_nt: TGCAGCGTTTTAGCGGGGGGCAGTATCCACAATGAGCAGTTCTTC; cdr3_aa: CSVLAGGSIHNEQFF; j_call: TRBJ2-1; clone_size: .; d_call: TRBD2; v_call: TRBV29-1
cdr3_nt: TGTGCCAGCAGCAGGGGCCCAAAAGAGACCCAGTACTTC; cdr3_aa: CASSRGPKETQYF; j_call: TRBJ2-5; clone_size: .; d_call: .; v_call: TRBV14
cdr3_nt: TGTGCCAGCAGTGCGATTTACACTGAAGCTTTCTTT; cdr3_aa: CASSAIYTEAFF; j_call: TRBJ1-1; clone_size: .; d_call: .; v_call: TRBV2
cdr3_nt: TGTGCCAGCAGTCGCGATGGGGGGGGAGGAGCTGGCTACACCTTC; cdr3_aa: CASSRDGGGGAGYTF; j_call: TRBJ1-2; clone_size: once; d_call: .; v_call: TRBV7-3
cdr3_nt: TGTGCCAGCAGTCTACACCAAACCAGCTCCTACGAGCAGTACTTC; cdr3_aa: CASSLHQTSSYEQYF; j_call: TRBJ2-7; clone_size: .; d_call: .; v_call: TRBV2
cdr3_nt: TGCAGCGTTGAGGGGCAGGGTACTTACGAGCAGTACTTC; cdr3_aa: CSVEGQGTYEQYF; j_call: TRBJ2-7; clone_size: .; d_call: .; v_call: TRBV29-1
cdr3_nt: TGCAGTGCTAGAGATAGGGCTGGTGGAGCTTTCTTT; cdr3_aa: CSARDRAGGAFF; j_call: TRBJ1-1; clone_size: .; d_call: .; v_call: TRBV20-1
cdr3_nt: TGCAGTGCTAGGCCCGCTGGGACTTTGAAAGAGACCCAGTACTTC; cdr3_aa: CSARPAGTLKETQYF; j_call: TRBJ2-5; clone_size: .; d_call: .; v_call: TRBV20-1
cdr3_nt: TGCGCCAGCAGCTTGTTCAACCTGAACACCGGGGAGCTGTTTTTT; cdr3_aa: CASSLFNLNTGELFF; j_call: TRBJ2-2; clone_size: .; d_call: .; v_call: TRBV5-1
cdr3_nt: TGTGCCAGTAGTATAGATGAGCTCTCCTACAATGAGCAGTTCTTC; cdr3_aa: CASSIDELSYNEQFF; j_call: TRBJ2-1; clone_size: .; d_call: .; v_call: TRBV19
cdr3_nt: TGTGCCAGCAGCGTCCGGGACAGGGGAGAGACCCAGTACTTC; cdr3_aa: CASSVRDRGETQYF; j_call: TRBJ2-5; clone_size: once; d_call: TRBD1; v_call: TRBV9
cdr3_nt: TGTGCCAGCAGTCATCTCTCCGTAGCGGCTAACACCGGGGAGCTGTTTTTT; cdr3_aa: CASSHLSVAANTGELFF; j_call: TRBJ2-2; clone_size: .; d_call: .; v_call: TRBV27
cdr3_nt: TGCAGCGTTCCCAGGGGGCCCTCGAACACCGGGGCCCTCGAACACCGGGAGCTGTTTTTT; cdr3_aa: CSVPRGPSNTGALEHRELFF; j_call: TRBJ2-2; clone_size: .; d_call: TRBD1; v_call: TRBV29-1
cdr3_nt: TGTGCCAGCAGCTTAAGTGGCAGGGGGGACACTGAAGCTTTCTTT; cdr3_aa: CASSLSGRGDTEAFF; j_call: TRBJ1-1; clone_size: .; d_call: TRBD1; v_call: TRBV7-2
cdr3_nt: TGCGCCAGCAGCTCCGAGGGCTATGGCTACACCTTC; cdr3_aa: CASSSEGYGYTF; j_call: TRBJ1-2; clone_size: .; d_call: .; v_call: TRBV5-1
cdr3_nt: TGTGCCAGCAGCCCGGGACTAGCGGGGTCGTACTACACCGGGGAGCTGTTTTTT; cdr3_aa: CASSPGLAGSYYTGELFF; j_call: TRBJ2-2; clone_size: .; d_call: TRBD2; v_call: TRBV5-4
cdr3_nt: TGCGCCAGCAGCCCCCGGTCGCAGGATGCAGATACGCAGTATTTT; cdr3_aa: CASSPRSQDADTQYF; j_call: TRBJ2-3; clone_size: .; d_call: .; v_call: TRBV4-1
cdr3_nt: TGCGCCAGCAGCTTATCAGGGGGAGGGGAACCCCTCCACTTT; cdr3_aa: CASSLSGGGEPLHF; j_call: TRBJ1-6; clone_size: .; d_call: TRBD1; v_call: TRBV5-1
cdr3_nt: TGTGCCAGCAAGGGAACCCCAGGGTTAAGTATCTACGAGCAGTACTTC; cdr3_aa: CASKGTPGLSIYEQYF; j_call: TRBJ2-7; clone_size: .; d_call: .; v_call: TRBV7-8
cdr3_nt: TGTGCCAGCAGCTTTAAGCGGAACCCTGACAATGAGCAGTTCTTC; cdr3_aa: CASSFKRNPDNEQFF; j_call: TRBJ2-1; clone_size: once; d_call: .; v_call: TRBV7-9
cdr3_nt: TGTGCCAGCAGGACCGGTTGGGGGGAGGACTATGGCTACACCTTC; cdr3_aa: CASRTGWGEDYGYTF; j_call: TRBJ1-2; clone_size: .; d_call: .; v_call: TRBV2
cdr3_nt: TGTGCCAGCAGCCACGCCATTTTAGGGACGGGAAACACCATATATTTT; cdr3_aa: CASSHAILGTGNTIYF; j_call: TRBJ1-3; clone_size: .; d_call: .; v_call: TRBV3-1
cdr3_nt: TGTGCCAGCAGCCCGTCCGGGGTGTCTCAAGAGACCCAGTACTTC; cdr3_aa: CASSPSGVSQETQYF; j_call: TRBJ2-5; clone_size: .; d_call: .; v_call: TRBV11-3
cdr3_nt: TGTGCCAGCAGCTTAGTGGGGATTGTAAATTCACCCCTCCACTTT; cdr3_aa: CASSLVGIVNSPLHF; j_call: TRBJ1-6; clone_size: few; d_call: .; v_call: TRBV7-9
cdr3_nt: TGCGCCAGCAGCTCGGGACAGGGGGCGGCTGAAGCTTTCTTT; cdr3_aa: CASSSGQGAAEAFF; j_call: TRBJ1-1; clone_size: .; d_call: TRBD1; v_call: TRBV5-1
cdr3_nt: TGTGCCAGTAGTGGGTACAGCTATGGCTACACCTTC; cdr3_aa: CASSGYSYGYTF; j_call: TRBJ1-2; clone_size: .; d_call: .; v_call: TRBV19
cdr3_nt: TGCAGTGTTGAGCCAACCCTGGGAGGCTACACCTTC; cdr3_aa: CSVEPTLGGYTF; j_call: TRBJ1-2; clone_size: .; d_call: .; v_call: TRBV20-1